The T cell receptor (beta chain) described here comes from a study of blood T cells in healthy people across ages. The length of the CDR3 is 14 residues. Germline-derived CDR1 and CDR2 are KGHSH and LQKENI. With 3 bases removed from V and 1 base from J, the gap between germline ends came to 9 bases. Next came a second PCR, run for about 7 to 12 cycles, which used a sample-barcoded 5' primer along with a J-beta primer mix. MiXCR was run by TCRdb on the 5' RACE reads, yielding one entry per CDR3 protein. The sample records approximately 730,000 distinct CDR3 sequences, roughly 41% being singletons. Study-level findings and limits: Higher diversity, along with more naive CD4+ cells, distinguished long-lived donors from aged donors. Observed TCR beta diversity per million T cells went down as age went up. This fall followed a roughly linear course with age.

Details on this clonotype: Its antigen is still unknown.

The receptor's source is a woman between 55 and 75 years old in good health. This chain joins TRBV18 and TRBJ1-1; the D gene is possibly TRBD1 (6 bases). The specimen sequenced was blood. The CDR3 DNA sequence: TGTGCCAGCTCACCCCGGGGGGCGAACACTGAAGCTTTCTTT. It specifies CASSPRGANTEAFF.